This TCR beta chain was sequenced for a study of T cells in tuberculosis. Study details: IGRA-negative adolescents, IGRA-positive adolescents with latent tuberculosis and adults with active tuberculosis formed this South African cohort. Study outcomes and limitations: Active tuberculosis alpha repertoires lay closer to GMM-specific TCRs than controls'. Using the GMM-specific repertoire gave more than 85% accuracy versus 60% to 70% with motifs.

This clone was seen only a few times. The antigen is undetermined. The V gene's germline CDR1 is LNHDA and CDR2 SQIVND (reference sequence). This CDR3 has 17 amino acids. V was pared by 5 bases and J by 6 bases, with 16 bases of the junction left unmatched. Sequencing was performed with immunoSEQ multiplex PCR; in TCRdb, only in-frame clones are kept and a portion is missing. The repertoire holds about 24,000 clones, with roughly 96% as singletons. The chain has TRBV19 and TRBJ1-2; TRBD1 aligns across 9 bases. This TCR was sampled from a donor aged 10-29 years with latent tuberculosis or without tuberculosis infection. Sequenced: PBMCs. CDR3 sequence: CASSPFDRRTGDDGYTF. In DNA, the CDR3 is TGTGCCAGTAGTCCATTCGACCGCCGGACAGGGGACGATGGCTACACCTTC.